This T cell receptor (beta chain) derives from a study of CD8 T cells in Susac syndrome. An input of roughly 0.5 to 1 ug of RNA was subjected to reverse transcription using random hexamers. TCRdb fed the immunoSEQ multiplex PCR reads into MiXCR, producing one record per CDR3 protein. In the table there are fewer than 350,000 distinct CDR3 sequences, about 91% of which are singletons. V lost 1 base to trimming and J lost 4 bases; unmatched junction nucleotides: 1. The CDR3 consists of 13 residues. CDR1 is GTSNPN, CDR2 SVGIG, per germline (reference sequence). This clonotype was counted between two and nine times.

This clonotype originated in a human donor with multiple sclerosis. The sequencing sample was made of CD4+ T cells from PBMCs. V is TRBV30 and J is TRBJ1-2; 9 bases are shared with TRBD1. The CDR3 nucleotides read TGTGCCTGGAGTGCGGACAGGGGCTATGGCTACACCTTC. This encodes CAWSADRGYGYTF. The variable domain in full, completed from reference TRBV30 and TRBJ1-2, reads SQTIHQWPATLVQPVGSPLSLECTVEGTSNPNLYWYRQAAGRGLQLLFYSVGIGQISSEVPQNLSASRPQDRQFILSSKKLLLSDSGFYLCAWSADRGYGYTFGSGTRLTVV.